This is a list of T cell receptor beta chains from one sample in a study of shared clonotypes between healthy human individuals. Sequencing used immunoSEQ multiplex PCR; TCRdb keeps in-frame clones, though not all of them. The sample has about 1 million clones, about 76% seen once. Sample: memory CD4+ T cells sorted from blood. The receptor source for this set is a young man in good health. Each CDR3 is given with its conserved first and last residue. The D gene is left open where the match is weak. Expanded clones get a size class; other rows say once, few or many, or leave the size out.

V	size	D	J	DNA	CDR3
TRBV27	once	NA	TRBJ1-5	TGTGCCAGCAGTCGCAGCCGCAATCAGCCCCAGCATTTT	CASSRSRNQPQHF
TRBV2	many	NA	TRBJ2-1	TGTGCCAGCCTCCGAGGGGCGGGGAGGTCCTACAATGAGCAGTTCTTC	CASLRGAGRSYNEQFF
TRBV21-1	NA	NA	TRBJ2-7	TGTGCCAGCAGCAAAGAGATGAGGGGATACCACGAGCAGTACTTC	CASSKEMRGYHEQYF
TRBV29-1	NA	NA	TRBJ2-2	TGCAGCGTTGAAGGGGCAGGGCACACCGGGGAGCTGTTTTTT	CSVEGAGHTGELFF
TRBV6-1	NA	NA	TRBJ1-6	TGTGCCAGCACCTCTACCGGGTCACCCCTCCACTTT	CASTSTGSPLHF
TRBV7-6	few	TRBD2	TRBJ2-1	TGTGCCAGCAGCTTAGATACACCGGGACTAGCGTTTAATGAGCAGTTCTTC	CASSLDTPGLAFNEQFF
TRBV27	few	TRBD2	TRBJ2-1	TGTGCCAGCAGTTTAGCTAGCGGTATATACAATGAGCAGTTCTTC	CASSLASGIYNEQFF
TRBV7-7	few	NA	TRBJ1-1	TGTGCTAGCAGCAGAACAGTGAACACTGAAGCTTTCTTT	CASSRTVNTEAFF
TRBV4-1	NA	TRBD2	TRBJ2-7	TGCGCCAGCAGCCACCTGACTAGCGGGACCTACGAGCAGTACTTC	CASSHLTSGTYEQYF
TRBV5-4	NA	NA	TRBJ2-5	TGTGCCAGCAGCCTTCCGGAAGAGACCCAGTACTTC	CASSLPEETQYF
TRBV11-2	NA	TRBD2	TRBJ2-7	TGTGCCAGCAGCTCTAGGACTAGCGGGGGAGTTCACTACGAGCAGTACTTC	CASSSRTSGGVHYEQYF
TRBV28	NA	NA	TRBJ2-6	TGTGCCAGCAGTCCCTGGACGGGCTCTGGGGCCAACGTCCTGACTTTC	CASSPWTGSGANVLTF
TRBV5-4	NA	TRBD1	TRBJ1-6	TGTGCCAGCAGCTTGGGAGGCACAGGGGGCGGAACACCCCTCCACTTT	CASSLGGTGGGTPLHF
TRBV7-2	many	NA	TRBJ1-5	TGTGCCAGCAGCTTAACGGGGGTCAATCAGCCCCAGCATTTT	CASSLTGVNQPQHF
TRBV30	NA	NA	TRBJ2-2	TGTGCCTGTGCGGCCCCCACGAACACCGGGGAGCTGTTTTTT	CACAAPTNTGELFF
TRBV11-2	NA	NA	TRBJ2-5	TGTGCCAGCAGCCCCCCGGACCTCTGGCCCCAGTACTTC	CASSPPDLWPQYF
TRBV5-1	NA	NA	TRBJ1-6	TGCGCCAGCAGCTTGGGTGGTGGACGCGATTCACCCCTCCACTTT	CASSLGGGRDSPLHF
TRBV7-8	NA	NA	TRBJ2-3	TGTGCCAGCAGCTTAAGAGGGGTCGCAGATACGCAGTATTTT	CASSLRGVADTQYF
TRBV2	NA	NA	TRBJ2-2	TGTGCCAGCAGTCGGTTTAACACCGGGGAGCTGTTTTTT	CASSRFNTGELFF
TRBV7-2	NA	NA	TRBJ1-6	TGTGCCAGCAGCTTAGCGCGGCAGATGGGTTCACCCCTCCACTTT	CASSLARQMGSPLHF
TRBV2	NA	TRBD2	TRBJ2-7	TGTGCCAGCAGTGAAAGGAGCGGGGGACCCTACGAGCAGTACTTC	CASSERSGGPYEQYF
TRBV9	NA	NA	TRBJ1-6	TGTGCCAGCAGCGTTCGATATAATTCACCCCTCCACTTT	CASSVRYNSPLHF
TRBV6-5	NA	TRBD2	TRBJ2-3	TGTGCCAGCAGTTCCGCGGGGGACAGCACAGATACGCAGTATTTT	CASSSAGDSTDTQYF
TRBV5-6	NA	NA	TRBJ1-1	TGTGCCAGCAGCTTGACACATGGGGGCACTGAAGCTTTCTTT	CASSLTHGGTEAFF
TRBV6-5	NA	NA	TRBJ2-3	TGTGCCAGCAGTTACGGGGCTTTAACATATACGCAGTATTTT	CASSYGALTYTQYF
TRBV30	NA	TRBD1	TRBJ1-4	TGTGCCTGGGGACAGGGGACAACTAATGAAAAACTGTTTTTT	CAWGQGTTNEKLFF
TRBV5-6	once	NA	TRBJ2-1	TGTGCCAGCAGCTTGAGGGCAGCATCCTACAATGAGCAGTTCTTC	CASSLRAASYNEQFF
TRBV15	NA	NA	TRBJ1-5	TGTGCCACCAGCAGAGATCGGGCGGCTATCAATCAGCCCCAGCATTTT	CATSRDRAAINQPQHF
TRBV10-2	NA	NA	TRBJ2-1	TGCGCCAGCCCGAGCCAGCAGAAAGACAATGAGCAGTTCTTC	CASPSQQKDNEQFF
TRBV5-4	NA	NA	TRBJ1-1	TGTGCCAGCAGCTTGGATGGGGGGAACACTGAAGCTTTCTTT	CASSLDGGNTEAFF
TRBV30	few	NA	TRBJ1-3	TGTGCCTGGAGTACAGGAAACACCATATATTTT	CAWSTGNTIYF
TRBV5-1	NA	TRBD1	TRBJ2-7	TGCGCCAGCAGCGATTCGGGACAGAGCTCCTACGAGCAGTACTTC	CASSDSGQSSYEQYF
TRBV30	few	NA	TRBJ1-2	TGTGCCTGGAGTGTACGCGACAGCTACACCTTC	CAWSVRDSYTF
TRBV30	NA	NA	TRBJ2-1	TGTGCCTGGAGTGTAGTCTCCCATGAGCAGTTCTTC	CAWSVVSHEQFF
TRBV11-1	NA	TRBD1	TRBJ2-6	TGTGCCAGCAGCTCCGGGACAGGGCCTGGGGCCAACGTCCTGACTTTC	CASSSGTGPGANVLTF
TRBV6-1	few	TRBD1	TRBJ1-6	TGTGCCAGCAGTGAAGGCCACGGCACAGCAGGGGGGGAAGGCGCACCCCTCCACTTT	CASSEGHGTAGGEGAPLHF
TRBV13	NA	NA	TRBJ1-3	TGTGCCAGCAGCTTACTCCGGCACCTCTCTGGAAACACCATATATTTT	CASSLLRHLSGNTIYF
TRBV5-1	once	TRBD2	TRBJ2-7	TGCGCCAGCAGGGCCACTAGCGGAGTCTCCTACGAGCAGTACTTC	CASRATSGVSYEQYF